Shown below are 18 T cell receptor beta chains from a single sample sequenced in a study of beta chain features in type 1 diabetes. Findings and caveats of the study: Among patients with Type 1 diabetes, TCRB CDR3s were moderately but significantly shorter in every one of the four CD4+ subsets.

Sequenced material consisted of expressed TCRB transcripts (all of the isolated RNA was reverse transcribed). Assay used: immunoSEQ multiplex PCR; TCRdb lists only in-frame clones, some missing. The data contain about 160,000 clones, approximately 8.1% of them singletons. Their specific antigens are unknown. The sample taken for sequencing was central memory CD4+ T cells from blood. The source is a man between 18 and 29 years old with type 1 diabetes.

V usage is TRBV21-1 and J usage is TRBJ1-4; the D call of TRBD1 is as the table states it, not checked on the DNA. TRBV21-1 is deemed a pseudogene. The CDR3 consists of 17 residues. This CDR3 reads CASSKEGQGVFCEKLFF. For the CDR3, the DNA is TGTGCCAGCAGCAAAGAGGGACAGGGTGTCTTTTGCGAAAAACTGTTTTTT.

This clone came up a few times. V and J are TRBV4-2 and TRBJ2-5, with 13 bases lining up with TRBD2. The CDR3 extends over 16 amino acids. Germline loops: CDR1 LGHNA, CDR2 YNFKEQ. V was pared by 3 bases and J by 2 bases, with 3 bases of the junction left unmatched. In DNA form, the CDR3 reads TGTGCCAGCAGCCAGAAGACTAGCGGGGGGCAAGAGACCCAGTACTTC. It encodes CASSQKTSGGQETQYF.

The V call is TRBV5-1, the J call TRBJ2-3; TRBD1 matches at 8 bases. After removal of 0 bases from V and 5 bases from J, the junction contained 14 bases not matched to a gene. The CDR3 totals 18 residues. CDR1 and CDR2 (germline): SGHRS, YFSETQ. The CDR3 loop is CASSLARQGSGGGDTQYF. The CDR3 DNA sequence: TGCGCCAGCAGCTTGGCCCGACAGGGGAGCGGAGGTGGAGATACGCAGTATTTT. Complete variable domain (other parts from reference TRBV5-1 and TRBJ2-3): KAGVTQTPRYLIKTRGQQVTLSCSPISGHRSVSWYQQTPGQGLQFLFEYFSETQRNKGNFPGRFSGRQFSNSRSEMNVSTLELGDSALYLCASSLARQGSGGGDTQYFGPGTRLTVL.

The gene calls are TRBV28 and TRBJ1-2; 8 bases are shared with TRBD1. The germline V gene has CDR1 MDHEN and CDR2 SYDVKM. J was trimmed by 5 bases and V by 8 bases; bases with no gene match: 7. CDR3 size: 13 residues. CDR3 residues: CASGRTGRYGYTF. CDR3 coding DNA: TGTGCCAGCGGAAGGACAGGGCGGTATGGCTACACCTTC.

The chain has TRBV18 and TRBJ2-7, with TRBD1 matching 10 bases. CDR1 and CDR2 from the germline V gene are KGHSH and LQKENI. The CDR3 covers 15 residues. The trim removed 1 base at V and 3 bases at J, leaving 3 bases unmatched. Here the CDR3 reads CASSPRDRGIYEQYF. The CDR3 nucleotides are TGTGCCAGCTCACCACGGGACAGGGGTATCTACGAGCAGTACTTC.

This clone was found a few times. DNA for the CDR3: TGTGCCAGCAAACGGGGAGGTGTAAACACTGAAGCTTTCTTT. Protein product: CASKRGGVNTEAFF. This chain uses TRBV28 with TRBJ1-1, with no clear D. V lost 7 bases and J 2 bases, leaving 14 bases between the germline ends. The CDR3 spans 14 residues. CDR1 is MDHEN, CDR2 SYDVKM, per germline.

About this clone: In the same sample, other DNA sequences code for this CDR3. The chain joins TRBV5-1 to TRBJ1-1; 9 bases agree with TRBD1. This CDR3 is 15 amino acids long. CDR1 SGHRS and CDR2 YFSETQ come from the germline V gene. V trimming: 4 bases; J trimming: 1 base; junction bases outside the gene matches: 5. CDR3 protein: CASSPGQGKNTEAFF. CDR3 nucleotides: TGCGCCAGCAGCCCGGGACAGGGAAAGAACACTGAAGCTTTCTTT.

This clone has more than one count but fewer than ten. The same CDR3 is also encoded by other DNA sequences in this sample. The chain uses TRBV7-2 and TRBJ2-7; 7 bases fit TRBD2. Germline V gene sequence: CDR1 SGHTA, CDR2 FQGNSA. The length of the CDR3 is 12 residues. Trimming cost V 6 bases and J 3 bases; bases outside gene matches: 2. CDR3: CASSPSGYEQYF. In DNA form, the CDR3 reads TGTGCCAGCAGTCCTAGCGGCTACGAGCAGTACTTC.

This chain links TRBV6-5 with TRBJ1-1; D might be TRBD1 (6 bases). CDR3 length: 12 amino acids. CDR1 MNHEY and CDR2 SVGAGI come from the germline V gene. CDR3 DNA sequence: TGTGTCATCGGACAGTTGAACACTGAAGCTTTCTTT. This gives the protein CVIGQLNTEAFF.

This chain connects TRBV30 to TRBJ1-4, with 7 bases lining up with TRBD1. Germline V gives CDR1 GTSNPN, CDR2 SVGIG (reference sequence). Unmatched junction bases numbered 2, after V lost 1 base and J lost 3 bases. CDR3 length: 14 residues. The CDR3 nucleotides read TGTGCCTGGAGTGACACAGGGGCTAATGAAAAACTGTTTTTT. It yields the protein CAWSDTGANEKLFF. Full variable domain (rest looked up from reference TRBV30 and TRBJ1-4): SQTIHQWPATLVQPVGSPLSLECTVEGTSNPNLYWYRQAAGRGLQLLFYSVGIGQISSEVPQNLSASRPQDRQFILSSKKLLLSDSGFYLCAWSDTGANEKLFFGSGTQLSVL.

This clone was seen a handful of times. The chain couples TRBV20-1 to TRBJ1-1; D is unclear. This CDR3 is 11 amino acids long. In germline, CDR1 is DFQATT, CDR2 SNEGSKA (reference sequence). V dropped 4 bases and J dropped 1 base, with 4 bases sitting between them. The CDR3, as DNA: TGCAGTGCTACTAAGAACACTGAAGCTTTCTTT. It is translated as CSATKNTEAFF.

A few counts support this clone. The CDR3 reads CAISAVWTSGSTDTQYF. Here the CDR3 DNA reads TGTGCCATCAGTGCAGTGTGGACTAGCGGGAGCACAGATACGCAGTATTTT. This rearrangement joins TRBV10-3 to TRBJ2-3; TRBD2 aligns across 11 bases. The CDR3 runs 17 residues. The germline CDR1 and CDR2 sequences are ENHRY and SYGVKD. V shed 4 bases, J shed 0 bases, and the junction held 6 bases outside the gene matches.

The V gene is TRBV6-6, the J gene TRBJ2-2; 7 bases fit TRBD1. With 5 bases clipped from V and 12 bases from J, the junction kept 9 bases outside the gene matches. The CDR3 spans 13 residues. Germline CDR1 is MNHNY and CDR2 is SVGAGI (reference sequence). The CDR3 sequence is CASSPPGQPKLFF. The CDR3 coding sequence is TGTGCCAGCAGTCCCCCGGGACAGCCAAAGCTGTTTTTT.

This clone appeared a few times. The J gene is TRBJ1-4, the V gene TRBV27; 9 positions agree with TRBD1. The length of the CDR3 is 14 residues. Trimming took 5 bases from V and 6 from J; bases not matched to a gene: 4. CDR1 is MNHEY and CDR2 is SMNVEV in the germline V gene (reference sequence). CDR3 protein: CASSKWDRDEKLFF. The CDR3 DNA follows: TGTGCCAGCAGTAAATGGGACAGGGATGAAAAACTGTTTTTT.

This clone was seen a handful of times. The rearrangement uses TRBV5-1 and TRBJ1-6; 7 nucleotides line up with TRBD1. CDR3 length: 15 residues. The germline V gene encodes CDR1 SGHRS and CDR2 YFSETQ. The V segment lost 5 bases and the J segment 10 bases; nucleotides outside the gene matches: 12. CDR3 DNA: TGCGCCAGCAGTTTTTCTGACAGGGACGGGTCACCCCTCCACTTT. Protein product: CASSFSDRDGSPLHF.

This clone was observed a handful of times. The chain recombines TRBV27 with TRBJ2-5, with a possible D match to TRBD2 (5 bases). Germline V CDR1 and CDR2: MNHEY, SMNVEV (reference sequence). The CDR3 covers 12 residues. Trimming took 2 bases from V and 4 from J, leaving 5 bases between them. The CDR3 loop reads CASSLSGETQYF. In DNA form, the CDR3 reads TGTGCCAGCAGTTTAAGCGGAGAGACCCAGTACTTC.

This sequence joins TRBV30 and TRBJ2-7; possible D gene TRBD2, 6 bases. The CDR3 consists of 14 residues. Trimming took 6 bases from V and 0 from J, leaving 15 bases between them. In germline, CDR1 is GTSNPN, CDR2 SVGIG (reference sequence). The CDR3 bases are TGTGCCTGCGTAACCCTCGGGAGCTCCTACGAGCAGTACTTC. This gives the protein CACVTLGSSYEQYF.

This CDR3 reads CASSRQGNTGELFF. CDR3 nucleotide sequence: TGTGCCAGCTCTCGACAGGGAAACACCGGGGAGCTGTTTTTT. The chain joins TRBV18 to TRBJ2-2; 7 bases align to TRBD1. This CDR3 has 14 amino acids. V shed 6 bases and J 2 bases; nucleotides not matched to a gene: 3. In germline, CDR1 is KGHSH, CDR2 LQKENI. The whole variable domain, filled in from reference TRBV18 and TRBJ2-2, reads NAGVMQNPRHLVRRRGQEARLRCSPMKGHSHVYWYRQLPEEGLKFMVYLQKENIIDESGMPKERFSAEFPKEGPSILRIQQVVRGDSAAYFCASSRQGNTGELFFGEGSRLTVL.